The entry that follows covers one T cell receptor beta chain sequence. Its antigen is unknown. V was pared by 0 bases and J by 8 bases, with 19 bases between. The CDR3 runs 17 residues. Looked up from germline, CDR1 is LGHNA and CDR2 is YSLEER. This sample is part of a study of cytomegalovirus exposure and HLA in healthy donors. Broader study findings: The likely origin of a cluster of highly shared sequence variants was a sequencing artifact.

A multiplex PCR was run with 60 Vbeta primers and 13 Jbeta primers. The data were produced by immunoSEQ multiplex PCR, yet TCRdb's version contains in-frame clones alone and is incomplete. In the table there are approximately 100,000 clones, around three quarters of which are singletons. Sequenced sample: PBMCs. This clonotype originated in a woman between 50 and 59 years old in good health and CMV-seropositive. This chain joins TRBV4-3 and TRBJ1-4; maybe TRBD1 (5 bases). The CDR3 sequence is CASSQETAVRRGEKLFF. The CDR3 DNA reads TGCGCCAGCAGCCAAGAAACCGCCGTGCGAAGGGGAGAAAAACTGTTTTTT.